One T cell receptor (beta chain) is described in this entry. The antigen remains unidentified. This CDR3 spans 11 amino acids. Trimming cost V 3 bases and J 9 bases, with 8 bases left between them. Germline CDR1 reads SNHLY; CDR2 reads FYNNEI. The sample originates from a study of OX40 agonist ivuxolimab in advanced cancers. The study's findings and limits: Mean expanded clone counts were higher in CD8+ than CD4+ T cells.

Produced via immunoSEQ multiplex PCR; TCRdb's table is partial and in-frame only. The sample contains 55,000 to 70,000 clones, approximately 86% of which appear only once. The specimen comprised CD4+ or CD8+ T cells sorted from blood, sampled in a trial of the OX40 agonist ivuxolimab. The TCR comes from an adult with an advanced solid tumor such as melanoma, head and neck, liver or kidney cancer. The V call is TRBV2, the J call TRBJ1-2; D perhaps matches TRBD1 (5 bases). The CDR3 is CASSETASYTF. CDR3 nucleotides: TGTGCCAGCAGTGAGACAGCGAGCTACACCTTC.